This T cell receptor beta chain is drawn from a study of shared clonotypes between healthy human individuals. Study information: Aged 18 to 49, the donors were a couple of women and a few men.

This clone appeared a few times. Its antigen is not identified. Findings of the study overall: The authors expected sequencing depth to affect clonotype sharing among donors.

Some clones are missing from TCRdb's copy, which holds only in-frame ones; the method was immunoSEQ multiplex PCR. Of fewer than 650,000 clones in the sample, over 60% are singletons; the top ten hold over 10%. This clonotype was sampled from a woman aged 40 to 55 in good health. Some clones in this sample may be carry-over from other donors' samples. The sample consisted of PBMCs.

This CDR3 is CASSFLGGYTF. In DNA, the CDR3 is TGTGCCAGCAGTTTCCTTGGTGGCTACACCTTC. The gene calls are TRBV28 and TRBJ1-2; D is uncertain. This CDR3 is built from 11 residues. Germline V lookup: CDR1 MDHEN, CDR2 SYDVKM. The V and J ends lost 3 bases and 7 bases respectively, with 6 bases between them.